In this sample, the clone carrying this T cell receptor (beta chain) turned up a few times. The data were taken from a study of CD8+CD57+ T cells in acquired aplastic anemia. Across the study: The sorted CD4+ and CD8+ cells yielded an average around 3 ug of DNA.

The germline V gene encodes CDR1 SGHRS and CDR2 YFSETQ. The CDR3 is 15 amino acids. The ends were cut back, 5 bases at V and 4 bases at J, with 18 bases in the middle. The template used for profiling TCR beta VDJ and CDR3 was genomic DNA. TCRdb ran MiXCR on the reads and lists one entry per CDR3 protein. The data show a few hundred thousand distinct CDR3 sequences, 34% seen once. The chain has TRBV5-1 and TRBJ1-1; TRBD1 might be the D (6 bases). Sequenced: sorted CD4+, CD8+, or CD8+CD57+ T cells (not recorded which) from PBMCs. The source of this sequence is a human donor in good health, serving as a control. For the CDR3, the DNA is TGCGCCAGCAGTGGGCTGGGGGGGCGCACCACTGAAGCTTTCTTT. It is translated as CASSGLGGRTTEAFF.